The clone carrying this T cell receptor (beta chain) was observed a single time. The authors' processing: Reference gene primer amplification yielded estimated nucleated cell counts. The assay was immunoSEQ multiplex PCR, and TCRdb's table has in-frame clones only and misses some. D and trimming were read from the DNA, whereas the V and J calls and clone size are those reported in that table. The sample records around 51,000 clones, 80% to 90% being singletons. The data belong to a study of blood T cell repertoires in COVID-19. Study-wide context: Sites in the United States, Italy and Spain provided acute and convalescent COVID-19 samples. PBMCs, B-cell-depleted T cells, or T cells were the source of the cDNA or gDNA that made up the material.

CDR3 length equals 14 residues. Per germline, CDR1 LGHDT and CDR2 YNNKEL (reference sequence). Trimming cost V 5 bases and J 0 bases, with 10 bases left between them. This chain uses TRBV3-1 (or the pseudogene TRBV3-2) with TRBJ1-2; perhaps TRBD1 as D (6 bases). The TCR comes from an elderly woman with acute or convalescent COVID-19. Sequencing was carried out using peripheral blood. The CDR3 spells CASSFGQTNYGYTF. DNA for the CDR3: TGTGCCAGCAGCTTTGGACAGACTAACTATGGCTACACCTTC.